This T cell receptor beta chain stems from a study of cytomegalovirus exposure and HLA in healthy donors. About the research overall: The approximately 110 validation repertoires used the same platform as the 666 first-cohort repertoires, a later analysis reported.

Repertoires were generated with immunoSEQ multiplex PCR, while TCRdb's copy carries only in-frame clones and drops some. Seen here are 20,000 to 25,000 clones, roughly 97% observed once, and the top ten hold 10%. V shed 0 bases, J shed 8 bases, and the junction held 11 bases outside the gene matches. The V gene's germline CDR1 is SGDLS and CDR2 YYNGEE. The CDR3 is 16 residues long. The chain recombines TRBV9 with TRBJ2-3, with 8 bases lining up with TRBD2. This clonotype was obtained from a man aged 30 to 45 in good health and CMV-seropositive. Material for sequencing was PBMCs. The CDR3 DNA follows: TGTGCCAGCAGCGTAGGGACTAGCCCCAGGGAAGCTACGCAGTATTTT. Amino acids: CASSVGTSPREATQYF.